The clone carrying this T cell receptor beta chain was observed a few times. What it recognizes is unknown. In TCRdb, the 5' RACE reads were re-called with MiXCR into one record per CDR3 protein. The repertoire consists of 350,000 to 450,000 distinct CDR3 sequences, with roughly a quarter occurring once and the leading ten covering roughly 0.8%. This entry is derived from a study of CD8 T cells in ankylosing spondylitis. Findings of the study overall: A TCR beta motif of eight highly homologous variants appeared characteristic of ankylosing spondylitis blood.

V was shortened by 1 base and J by 7 bases, with 5 bases between the two germline ends. CDR1 and CDR2 (germline): MGHRA, YSYEKL. The CDR3 runs 13 residues. The chain is built from TRBV4-1 and TRBJ1-6; no definite D call. The source material was blood, either unsorted or a sorted T cell fraction (not recorded which). The receptor was isolated from a male donor with ankylosing spondylitis. CDR3 bases: TGCGCCAGCAGCCAAGCATCGAATTCACCCCTCCACTTT. It yields the protein CASSQASNSPLHF.